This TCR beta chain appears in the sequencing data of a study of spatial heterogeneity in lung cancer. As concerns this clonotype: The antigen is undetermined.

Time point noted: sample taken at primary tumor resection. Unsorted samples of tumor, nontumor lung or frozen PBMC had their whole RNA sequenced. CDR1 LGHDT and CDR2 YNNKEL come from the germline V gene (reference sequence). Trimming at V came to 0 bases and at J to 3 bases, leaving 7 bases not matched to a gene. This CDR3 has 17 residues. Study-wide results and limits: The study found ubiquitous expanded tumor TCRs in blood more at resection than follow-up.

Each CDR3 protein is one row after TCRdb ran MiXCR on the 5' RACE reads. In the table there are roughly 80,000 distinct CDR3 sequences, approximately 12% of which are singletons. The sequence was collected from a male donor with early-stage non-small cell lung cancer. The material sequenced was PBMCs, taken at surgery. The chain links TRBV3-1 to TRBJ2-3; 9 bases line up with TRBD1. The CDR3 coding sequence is TGTGCCAGCAGCCAAGAGGGGAGGGACAGGGTGACAGATACGCAGTATTTT. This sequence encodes CASSQEGRDRVTDTQYF.